Presented here are 20 T cell receptor beta chains from one specimen sequenced in a study of T cell repertoires in cytomegalovirus infection. MiXCR, applied by TCRdb to the reads, yields one record per CDR3 protein. The profile shows about 920,000 distinct CDR3 sequences, under 40% of them singletons. Antigens for these TCRs are unknown. The material sequenced was cultured CD8+ T cells from PBMCs, taken from culture after CMV antigen stimulation. Receptor source: a human donor in good health (CMV status not recorded). Some clones in this sample may be carry-over from other donors' samples.

This clonotype was seen many times. V and J are TRBV6-4 and TRBJ2-3; 14 nucleotides align to TRBD2. V shed 6 bases, J shed 4 bases, and the junction held 6 bases outside the gene matches. Per the germline V gene, CDR1 is MRHNA and CDR2 is SNTAGT. The CDR3 covers 16 residues. As DNA, the CDR3 is TGTGCCAGCAGCGAAGGGACTAGCGGGGGCGCAGATACGCAGTATTTT. It specifies CASSEGTSGGADTQYF.

This clonotype was observed at least ten times. In nucleotides, the CDR3 is TGTGCCAGCAGCGTCGAGACTGTTCTCCTTTACAATGAGCAGTTCTTC. Protein: CASSVETVLLYNEQFF. J is TRBJ2-1 and V is TRBV7-9, with D uncertain. This CDR3 is 16 amino acids long. V lost 5 bases and J lost 4, with 18 bases in between. In germline, CDR1 is SEHNR, CDR2 FQNEAQ (reference sequence).

This clonotype was counted between two and nine times. V is TRBV4-1 and J is TRBJ1-1; D remains ambiguous. Trimming removed 1 base from V and 5 bases from J, with 8 bases in between. The CDR3 is 13 amino acids. Germline V lookup: CDR1 MGHRA, CDR2 YSYEKL. CDR3 loop: CASSQGRWTEAFF. The CDR3 DNA is TGCGCCAGCAGCCAAGGAAGGTGGACTGAAGCTTTCTTT.

This clonotype has a count of ten or more. The chain recombines TRBV11-2 with TRBJ2-5; D possibly corresponds to TRBD1 (6 bases). The germline V and J ends were trimmed by 5 bases and 1 base, with 23 bases remaining between them. This CDR3 comprises 18 residues. Germline V gene sequence: CDR1 SGHAT, CDR2 FQNNGV. The CDR3 here is CASSPTTGHLNPQETQYF. The CDR3 DNA sequence: TGTGCCAGCAGCCCGACCACAGGGCACCTTAACCCCCAAGAGACCCAGTACTTC.

This clonotype was recorded many times. V and J are TRBV6-5 and TRBJ2-1; 11 bases line up with TRBD2. The CDR3 totals 15 residues. Germline assignment: CDR1 MNHEY and CDR2 SVGAGI. J lost 6 bases, V lost 2 bases, and 3 bases had no gene match. The CDR3: CASSYVAGGINEQFF. For the CDR3, the DNA is TGTGCCAGCAGTTACGTAGCGGGGGGGATCAATGAGCAGTTCTTC.

A few counts support this clonotype. The J gene is TRBJ1-1, the V gene TRBV7-9; D perhaps matches TRBD1 (6 bases). The V and J ends lost 5 bases and 5 bases respectively, with 12 bases between them. The CDR3 has 13 residues. Germline V gene data show CDR1 as SEHNR and CDR2 as FQNEAQ (reference sequence). The CDR3 sequence: CASSTSDRTEAFF. DNA for the CDR3: TGTGCCAGCAGCACCTCCGACAGGACTGAAGCTTTCTTT.

This chain links TRBV5-4 with TRBJ1-1; no clear D gene. The CDR3 extends over 14 amino acids. Germline V gene data show CDR1 as SGHNT and CDR2 as YYREEE (reference sequence). Between the trimmed V and J ends, which lost 4 bases and 3 bases, there was a span of 13 bases. The CDR3 DNA reads as TGTGCCAGCAGCGAGGACCTTGGGGACACTGAAGCTTTCTTT. Its translation: CASSEDLGDTEAFF.

Note on this clonotype: Being one base from a much bigger clone, this may be a read error. The rearrangement links TRBV7-2 to TRBJ2-1; D possibly corresponds to TRBD1 (6 bases). This CDR3 is built from 17 residues. Germline V CDR1 and CDR2: SGHTA, FQGNSA. The CDR3 DNA reads TGTGCCAACAGCTCGAAACCGGGACACCCCTACTACAATGAGCAGTTCTTC. Protein: CANSSKPGHPYYNEQFF. The full variable domain, in which reference TRBV7-2 and TRBJ2-1 provide the parts outside the CDR3, is GAGVSQSPSNKVTEKGKDVELRCDPISGHTALYWYRQSLGQGLEFLIYFQGNSAPDKSGLPSDRFSAERTGGSVSTLTIQRTQQEDSAVYLCANSSKPGHPYYNEQFFGPGTRLTVL.

This clonotype was seen more than once but under ten times. The CDR3 loop is CAIRGGRGPPWAQHF. The CDR3, as DNA: TGTGCCATCAGGGGGGGTCGGGGCCCGCCCTGGGCCCAGCATTTT. V and J are TRBV10-3 and TRBJ1-5; maybe TRBD1 (5 bases). CDR3 length: 15 residues. From germline, CDR1 is ENHRY and CDR2 SYGVKD. V was trimmed by 6 bases and J by 11 bases, leaving 23 bases between them.

This sequence joins TRBV4-3 and TRBJ2-4; D remains ambiguous. With 3 bases removed from V and 7 bases from J, the gap between germline ends came to 4 bases. Germline loops: CDR1 LGHNA, CDR2 YSLEER. This CDR3 has 11 residues. The CDR3 DNA is TGCGCCAGCAGCCACGGGAACATTCAGTACTTC. Its protein is CASSHGNIQYF.

The chain couples TRBV9 to TRBJ2-1, with 8 nucleotides matching TRBD2. The CDR3 is 16 amino acids. Germline CDR1 reads SGDLS; CDR2 reads YYNGEE. The V gene end was trimmed by 0 bases and the J gene end by 4 bases; junction bases not matched to a gene: 6. CDR3 in amino acids: CASSVGRGGRYNEQFF. The CDR3 nucleotides are TGTGCCAGCAGCGTAGGCCGGGGGGGCAGGTACAATGAGCAGTTCTTC.

V gene TRBV3-1 combines with J gene TRBJ1-2, with unresolved D. Germline V lookup: CDR1 LGHDT, CDR2 YNNKEL (reference sequence). The CDR3 loop spans 14 amino acids. The V gene lost 0 bases and the J gene lost 5 bases, with 10 bases spanning the gap. The CDR3 reads CASSQDGIFYGYTF. As DNA, the CDR3 is TGTGCCAGCAGCCAAGATGGGATCTTTTATGGCTACACCTTC.

The genes are TRBV29-1 and TRBJ2-7; D is perhaps TRBD1 (6 bases). The CDR3 runs to 13 residues. From germline, CDR1 is SQVTM and CDR2 ANQGSEA. Trimming shortened V by 3 bases and J by 2 bases, and 11 bases separated the two germline ends. CDR3 sequence: CSVETGEAYEQYF. In DNA form, the CDR3 reads TGCAGCGTTGAGACAGGAGAGGCCTACGAGCAGTACTTC.

This clonotype was found a few times. The V and J genes are TRBV7-2 and TRBJ1-2; D not resolved. CDR3 length: 13 amino acids. Looked up from germline, CDR1 is SGHTA and CDR2 is FQGNSA. V gave up 6 bases and J gave up 4 bases, with 12 bases separating them. CDR3 nucleotide sequence: TGTGCCAGCAGGCCGGGGTTTTCCTATGGCTACACCTTC. Its protein product is CASRPGFSYGYTF.

This clonotype has more than one count but fewer than ten. The J gene is TRBJ2-6, the V gene TRBV27; D possibly corresponds to TRBD2 (6 bases). The CDR3 runs 13 residues. The V end lost 7 bases, the J end lost 4 bases, and 8 bases lay between the germline ends. Germline V lookup: CDR1 MNHEY, CDR2 SMNVEV (reference sequence). This chain's CDR3 is CASTAGGANVLTF. The CDR3 nucleotides are TGTGCCAGCACCGCGGGGGGGGCCAACGTCCTGACTTTC.

This clonotype turned up a few times. The CDR3: CASGLGGYQETQYF. The DNA of the CDR3 is TGTGCTAGTGGTTTGGGGGGATACCAAGAGACCCAGTACTTC. The chain combines TRBV12-5 with TRBJ2-5; D is ambiguous. Trimming shortened V by 1 base and J by 0 bases, and 6 bases separated the two germline ends. The CDR3 extends over 14 amino acids. Germline lookup yields CDR1 LGHNT and CDR2 FRNRAP. The whole variable domain, filled in from reference TRBV12-5 and TRBJ2-5, reads DARVTQTPRHKVTEMGQEVTMRCQPILGHNTVFWYRQTMMQGLELLAYFRNRAPLDDSGMPKDRFSAEMPDATLATLKIQPSEPRDSAVYFCASGLGGYQETQYFGPGTRLLVL.

A few counts support this clonotype. This chain uses TRBV29-1 with TRBJ1-2; no clear D. CDR1 is SQVTM and CDR2 is ANQGSEA in the germline V gene. This CDR3 is 12 amino acids long. The ends were cut back, 7 bases at V and 6 bases at J, with 15 bases in the middle. This chain's CDR3 is CSGLSGFDGYTF. CDR3 nucleotides: TGCAGCGGGTTGTCAGGATTTGATGGCTACACCTTC.

The CDR3 reads CASSHPSQGARGEAFF. CDR3 DNA sequence: TGTGCCAGCAGTCACCCATCACAGGGGGCGCGAGGTGAAGCTTTCTTT. The V gene is TRBV6-6, the J gene TRBJ1-1; 9 bases match TRBD1. Germline CDR1 reads MNHNY; CDR2 reads SVGAGI (reference sequence). The CDR3 runs to 16 residues. V dropped 5 bases and J dropped 7; count of bases not matched to a gene: 14.

The chain recombines TRBV27 with TRBJ2-7, with TRBD2 as a possible D gene (6 bases). V gave up 5 bases and J gave up 4 bases, with 12 bases separating them. The CDR3 is made up of 13 amino acids. Germline V gives CDR1 MNHEY, CDR2 SMNVEV (reference sequence). In DNA form, the CDR3 reads TGTGCCAGCAGTCACCGCCGGGGGTACGAGCAGTACTTC. Translating it yields CASSHRRGYEQYF.

This clonotype was seen only a few times. The chain combines TRBV12-5 with TRBJ1-4, with D perhaps matching TRBD1 (5 bases). Trimming left V 3 bases short and J 0 bases short, with 20 bases between. Germline V CDR1 and CDR2: LGHNT, FRNRAP. CDR3 length: 19 amino acids. The CDR3 loop reads CASGFLGQGLTPTNEKLFF. The CDR3 DNA reads as TGTGCTAGTGGTTTTCTCGGGCAGGGTCTTACCCCAACTAATGAAAAACTGTTTTTT.